The source of this T cell receptor beta chain is a study of radiotherapy plus CTLA-4 blockade in lung cancer. Here immunoSEQ multiplex PCR was the method, and the copy in TCRdb shows in-frame clones only, minus some. The repertoire holds over 100,000 clones, approximately 90% seen once, with 6.9% in the top ten. A single count supports this clone. Its antigen is undetermined. Patients in the study, people with chemo-refractory metastatic non-small-cell lung cancer, received focal radiation plus ipilimumab CTLA-4 blockade. Study-wide results and limits: An expansion of tumor-derived TCR clones occurred in blood after radiotherapy plus ipilimumab. The best predictor of response was reported to be early blood T cell clone dynamics, with interferon-beta.

The receptor was derived from a human donor with non-small cell lung cancer that progressed on radiotherapy plus ipilimumab. This sample comprised peripheral blood, obtained from a patient treated with radiotherapy plus ipilimumab.

CDR3 DNA: TGTGCCAGCAGGAGGGCTAGCGGGAGCTACGAGCAGTACTTC. Residues: CASRRASGSYEQYF. This chain connects TRBV6-5 to TRBJ2-7, with 10 positions matching TRBD2. This CDR3 is built from 14 residues. Germline CDR1 and CDR2: MNHEY and SVGAGI. Trimming at V came to 6 bases and at J to 3 bases, leaving 5 bases not matched to a gene.